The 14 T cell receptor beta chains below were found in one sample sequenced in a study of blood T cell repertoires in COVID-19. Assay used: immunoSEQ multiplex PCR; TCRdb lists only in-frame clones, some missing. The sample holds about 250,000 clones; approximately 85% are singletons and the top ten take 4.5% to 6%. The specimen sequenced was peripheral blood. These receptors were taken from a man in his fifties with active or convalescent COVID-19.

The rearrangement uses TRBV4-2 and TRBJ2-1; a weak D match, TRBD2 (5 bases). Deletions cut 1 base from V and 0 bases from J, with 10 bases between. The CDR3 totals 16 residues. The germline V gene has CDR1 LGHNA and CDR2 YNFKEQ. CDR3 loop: CASSQANDYSYNEQFF. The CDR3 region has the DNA TGTGCCAGCAGCCAAGCTAACGACTACTCCTACAATGAGCAGTTCTTC.

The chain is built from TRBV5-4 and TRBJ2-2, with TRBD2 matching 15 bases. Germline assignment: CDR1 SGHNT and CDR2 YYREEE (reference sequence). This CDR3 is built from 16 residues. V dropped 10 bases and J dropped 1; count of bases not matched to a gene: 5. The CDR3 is CASKGLAGGNTGELFF. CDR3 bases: TGTGCCTCCAAGGGACTAGCGGGAGGGAACACCGGGGAGCTGTTTTTT.

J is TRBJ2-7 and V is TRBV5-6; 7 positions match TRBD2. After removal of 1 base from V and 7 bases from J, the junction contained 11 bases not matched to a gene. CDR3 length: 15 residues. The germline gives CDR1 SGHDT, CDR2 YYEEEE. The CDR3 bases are TGTGCCAGCAGCTTGTTGACTAGCCCGCCAATAGAGCAGTACTTC. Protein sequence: CASSLLTSPPIEQYF. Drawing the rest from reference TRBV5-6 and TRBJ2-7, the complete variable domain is DAGVTQSPTHLIKTRGQQVTLRCSPKSGHDTVSWYQQALGQGPQFIFQYYEEEERQRGNFPDRFSGHQFPNYSSELNVNALLLGDSALYLCASSLLTSPPIEQYFGPGTRLTVT.

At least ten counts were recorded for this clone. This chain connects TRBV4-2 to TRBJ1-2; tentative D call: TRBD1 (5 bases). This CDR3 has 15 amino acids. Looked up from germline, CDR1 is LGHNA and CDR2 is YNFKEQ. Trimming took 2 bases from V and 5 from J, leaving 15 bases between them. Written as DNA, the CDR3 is TGTGCCAGCAGCCAAACGCCCGACAGTGGGTATGGCTACACCTTC. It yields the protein CASSQTPDSGYGYTF.

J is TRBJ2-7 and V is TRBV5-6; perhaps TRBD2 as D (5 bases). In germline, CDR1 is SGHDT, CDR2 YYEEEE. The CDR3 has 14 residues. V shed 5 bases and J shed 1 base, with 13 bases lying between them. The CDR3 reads CASRGSGRSYEQYF. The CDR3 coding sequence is TGTGCCAGCAGGGGCAGCGGACGATCCTACGAGCAGTACTTC.

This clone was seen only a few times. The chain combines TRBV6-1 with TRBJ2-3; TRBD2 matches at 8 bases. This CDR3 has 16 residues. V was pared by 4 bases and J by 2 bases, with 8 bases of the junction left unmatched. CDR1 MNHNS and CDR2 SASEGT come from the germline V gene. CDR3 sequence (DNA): TGTGCCAGCAGTGGGACTACTAGCGGATACACAGATACGCAGTATTTT. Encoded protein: CASSGTTSGYTDTQYF.

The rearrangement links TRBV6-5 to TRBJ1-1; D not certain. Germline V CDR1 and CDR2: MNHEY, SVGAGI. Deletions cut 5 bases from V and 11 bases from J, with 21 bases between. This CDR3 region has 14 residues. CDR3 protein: CASSRPGGPLGAFF. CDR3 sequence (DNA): TGTGCCAGCAGTCGACCGGGAGGACCTTTGGGGGCTTTCTTT.

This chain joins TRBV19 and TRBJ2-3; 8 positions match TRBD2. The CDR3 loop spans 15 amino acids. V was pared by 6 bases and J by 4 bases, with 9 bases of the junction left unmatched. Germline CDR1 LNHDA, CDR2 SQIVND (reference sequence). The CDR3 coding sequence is TGTGCCAGTAGAGACGGGACTAGTATTGCAGATACGCAGTATTTT. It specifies CASRDGTSIADTQYF. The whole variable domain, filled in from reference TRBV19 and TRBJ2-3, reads DGGITQSPKYLFRKEGQNVTLSCEQNLNHDAMYWYRQDPGQGLRLIYYSQIVNDFQKGDIAEGYSVSREKKESFPLTVTSAQKNPTAFYLCASRDGTSIADTQYFGPGTRLTVL.

The CDR3 bases are TGCGCCAGCAGCTTGGCCGGACAGGGGGGGACAGATACGCAGTATTTT. Its protein product is CASSLAGQGGTDTQYF. J is TRBJ2-3 and V is TRBV5-1; TRBD1 matches 10 bases. CDR3 length: 16 residues. The V gene end was trimmed by 0 bases and the J gene end by 3 bases; junction bases not matched to a gene: 4. Germline CDR1 reads SGHRS; CDR2 reads YFSETQ.

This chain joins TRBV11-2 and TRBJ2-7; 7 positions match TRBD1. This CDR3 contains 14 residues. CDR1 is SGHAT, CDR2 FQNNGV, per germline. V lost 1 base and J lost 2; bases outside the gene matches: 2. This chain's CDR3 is CASSLVGGPYEQYF. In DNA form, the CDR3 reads TGTGCCAGCAGCTTAGTAGGGGGCCCCTACGAGCAGTACTTC.

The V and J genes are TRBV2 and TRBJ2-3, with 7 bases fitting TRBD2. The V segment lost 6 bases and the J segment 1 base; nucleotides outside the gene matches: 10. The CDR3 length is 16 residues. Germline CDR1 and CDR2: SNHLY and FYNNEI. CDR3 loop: CASRVRVGGGTDTQYF. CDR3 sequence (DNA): TGTGCCAGCAGGGTTAGAGTGGGAGGGGGCACAGATACGCAGTATTTT. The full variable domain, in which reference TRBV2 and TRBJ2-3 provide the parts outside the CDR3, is EPEVTQTPSHQVTQMGQEVILRCVPISNHLYFYWYRQILGQKVEFLVSFYNNEISEKSEIFDDQFSVERPDGSNFTLKIRSTKLEDSAMYFCASRVRVGGGTDTQYFGPGTRLTVL.

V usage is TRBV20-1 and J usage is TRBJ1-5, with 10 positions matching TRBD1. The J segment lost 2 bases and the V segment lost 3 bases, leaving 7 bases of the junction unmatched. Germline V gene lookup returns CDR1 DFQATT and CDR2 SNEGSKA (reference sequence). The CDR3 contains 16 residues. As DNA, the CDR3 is TGCAGTGCTAGTGCGGGACAGGGGACGCGCAATCAGCCCCAGCATTTT. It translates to CSASAGQGTRNQPQHF.

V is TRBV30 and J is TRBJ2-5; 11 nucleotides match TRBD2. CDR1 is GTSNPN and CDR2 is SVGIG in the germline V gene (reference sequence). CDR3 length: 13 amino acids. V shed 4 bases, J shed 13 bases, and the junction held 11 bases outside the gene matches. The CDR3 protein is CAWTVIAGGPRYF. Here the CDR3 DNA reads TGTGCCTGGACCGTGATAGCGGGAGGGCCTCGGTACTTC.

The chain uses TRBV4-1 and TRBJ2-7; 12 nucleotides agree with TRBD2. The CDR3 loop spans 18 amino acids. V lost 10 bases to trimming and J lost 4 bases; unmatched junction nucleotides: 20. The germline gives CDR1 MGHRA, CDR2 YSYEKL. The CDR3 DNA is TGCGCCAATGGAGGGTCACTAGCGGGAGGATTGGAAGGGTACGAGCAGTACTTC. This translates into CANGGSLAGGLEGYEQYF.